These 16 T cell receptor beta chains originate from one sample sequenced in a study of T cells after yellow fever vaccination. MiXCR was run by TCRdb on the 5' RACE reads, yielding one entry per CDR3 protein. This sample yields approximately 34,000 distinct CDR3 sequences, of which about 11% are seen a single time; approximately 12% belongs to the top ten. Material: PBMCs, either bulk or a sorted T-cell subset (CD4+, CD8+, memory, or dextramer-sorted; not recorded which), obtained about 2 weeks after the first yellow fever vaccination. The receptors here all came from a man aged 18 to 30 who received the YFV17D yellow fever vaccine.

This clonotype was detected many times. This chain links TRBV20-1 with TRBJ2-7, with TRBD1 identical over 9 bases. The CDR3 loop spans 15 amino acids. J gave up 0 bases and V 6 bases, and 9 bases lay outside the gene matches. Germline V lookup: CDR1 DFQATT, CDR2 SNEGSKA (reference sequence). The CDR3 reads CSAGPRDRVSYEQYF. CDR3 coding DNA: TGCAGTGCCGGACCTAGGGACAGGGTCTCCTACGAGCAGTACTTC.

This clonotype came up many times. The V call is TRBV6-2 or TRBV6-3, the J call TRBJ1-1; 8 bases agree with TRBD1. The V and J ends lost 7 bases and 1 base, in that order; junction bases with no gene match: 8. CDR3 length: 15 residues. From germline, CDR1 is MNHEY and CDR2 SVGEGT. The DNA of the CDR3 is TGTGCCAGCACCGACAATACAGGGGGGAACACTGAAGCTTTCTTT. Its translation is CASTDNTGGNTEAFF.

The chain uses TRBV27 and TRBJ1-5, with 11 nucleotides matching TRBD1. The CDR3 extends over 15 amino acids. The germline V gene encodes CDR1 MNHEY and CDR2 SMNVEV (reference sequence). Trimming removed 6 bases from V and 8 bases from J; junction bases left unmatched: 9. CDR3 sequence reads: CASRGDRGRGEPQHF. CDR3 DNA: TGTGCCAGCAGGGGGGACAGGGGGAGAGGCGAGCCCCAGCATTTT.

This clonotype was detected many times. The chain employs TRBV6-5 and TRBJ2-3, with D unclear. Germline-derived CDR1 and CDR2 are MNHEY and SVGAGI. V was trimmed by 0 bases and J by 1 base, leaving 14 bases between them. The CDR3 totals 17 residues. The CDR3 sequence is CASSYSNYAARTDTQYF. The DNA for the CDR3 is TGTGCCAGCAGTTACTCGAATTACGCGGCCCGCACAGATACGCAGTATTTT.

This clonotype occurred many times. The rearrangement joins TRBV13 to TRBJ1-6; D not certain. Trimming pared 3 bases from V and 5 bases from J, leaving 14 bases between. The CDR3 runs 16 residues. Germline lookup yields CDR1 PRHDT and CDR2 FYEKMQ (reference sequence). For the CDR3, the DNA is TGTGCCAGCAGCTTCCGGAGGAGAACACATAATTCACCCCTCCACTTT. Translating it yields CASSFRRRTHNSPLHF. Full variable domain (rest looked up from reference TRBV13 and TRBJ1-6): AAGVIQSPRHLIKEKRETATLKCYPIPRHDTVYWYQQGPGQDPQFLISFYEKMQSDKGSIPDRFSAQQFSDYHSELNMSSLELGDSALYFCASSFRRRTHNSPLHFGNGTRLTVT.

The chain combines TRBV4-3 with TRBJ2-5, with 13 bases that match TRBD2. V was clipped by 1 base and J by 5 bases; unmatched bases: 7. Germline V gene lookup returns CDR1 LGHNA and CDR2 YSLEER. There are 17 residues in the CDR3. The CDR3, as DNA: TGCGCCAGCAGCCAAGGACTAGCGGGGGGCCGACCGGAGACCCAGTACTTC. It yields the protein CASSQGLAGGRPETQYF.

There are many counts of this clonotype. The chain joins TRBV5-1 to TRBJ2-1; TRBD1 matches 11 bases. The germline V gene encodes CDR1 SGHRS and CDR2 YFSETQ. V was clipped by 7 bases and J by 6 bases; unmatched bases: 3. The CDR3 is 13 residues long. This CDR3 reads CASGQGAGNEQFF. CDR3 DNA: TGCGCCAGCGGACAGGGGGCAGGCAATGAGCAGTTCTTC.

This clonotype was seen many times. The chain joins TRBV5-1 to TRBJ1-5; 8 bases line up with TRBD1. CDR1 SGHRS and CDR2 YFSETQ come from the germline V gene. J was trimmed by 4 bases and V by 4 bases; bases with no gene match: 7. This CDR3 has 15 residues. This CDR3 reads CASSQRQGSNQPQHF. The CDR3, as DNA: TGCGCCAGCAGCCAAAGACAGGGGTCGAATCAGCCCCAGCATTTT.

This clonotype has a count of ten or more. The CDR3 spells CASSDPGPHNEQFF. CDR3 sequence (DNA): TGCGCCAGCAGTGATCCAGGCCCTCACAATGAGCAGTTCTTC. This chain links TRBV10-1 with TRBJ2-1, with D uncertain. The CDR3 extends over 14 amino acids. Trimming removed 3 bases at V and 5 bases at J, with 11 bases between. The germline CDR1 and CDR2 sequences are WNHNN and SYGVQD (reference sequence).

This clonotype appeared many times. The chain couples TRBV18 to TRBJ2-5; either TRBD1 or TRBD2 may supply D (5 bases each). The CDR3 is 16 residues long. Germline-derived CDR1 and CDR2 are KGHSH and LQKENI. Trimming took 0 bases from V and 3 from J, leaving 14 bases between them. DNA of the CDR3: TGTGCCAGCTCACCACCGGGGCCTCGGGGCGAAGAGACCCAGTACTTC. Its protein is CASSPPGPRGEETQYF.

There are many counts of this clonotype. This chain uses TRBV5-1 with TRBJ2-1; 8 bases match TRBD2. CDR1 and CDR2 from the germline V gene are SGHRS and YFSETQ. V was clipped by 1 base and J by 1 base; unmatched bases: 4. CDR3 length: 16 residues. CDR3 amino acids: CASSLLVAGSYNEQFF. CDR3 DNA: TGCGCCAGCAGCTTGTTGGTAGCGGGATCCTACAATGAGCAGTTCTTC.

This clonotype was seen ten or more times. V and J are TRBV18 and TRBJ2-2; 7 nucleotides agree with TRBD1. Germline CDR1 and CDR2: KGHSH and LQKENI. J was trimmed by 1 base and V by 0 bases; bases with no gene match: 5. CDR3 length: 17 amino acids. The CDR3 bases are TGTGCCAGCTCACCACCCTCGAGACAGGGGAACACCGGGGAGCTGTTTTTT. This sequence encodes CASSPPSRQGNTGELFF.

This chain links TRBV20-1 with TRBJ2-6; 12 bases map to TRBD1. V was pared by 6 bases and J by 5 bases, with 8 bases of the junction left unmatched. The CDR3 is 16 residues long. The germline gives CDR1 DFQATT, CDR2 SNEGSKA (reference sequence). The CDR3 coding sequence is TGCAGTGCCACCGGGACAGGGGGCGGAAGGGCCAACGTCCTGACTTTC. Its protein product is CSATGTGGGRANVLTF.

Concerning this clonotype: This sequence may be a read error, since a much larger clone differs from it by one base. The rearrangement uses TRBV6-1 and TRBJ1-2; D not resolved. CDR1 and CDR2 (germline): MNHNS, SASEGT. The V gene lost 7 bases and the J gene lost 4 bases, with 10 bases spanning the gap. The CDR3 is made up of 12 amino acids. CDR3 in amino acids: CASIEQIYGYTF. In nucleotides, the CDR3 is TGTGCCAGCATTGAGCAAATCTATGGCTACACCTTC.

This clonotype was picked up many times. The genes are TRBV4-3 and TRBJ1-2, with 7 nucleotides matching TRBD1. The germline CDR1 and CDR2 sequences are LGHNA and YSLEER. After removal of 0 bases from V and 0 bases from J, the junction contained 7 bases not matched to a gene. The CDR3 is made up of 17 amino acids. CDR3 amino acids: CASSQEIRTGTNYGYTF. The CDR3 DNA is TGCGCCAGCAGCCAAGAGATAAGGACAGGTACTAACTATGGCTACACCTTC.

At least ten counts were recorded for this clonotype. This chain uses TRBV7-2 with TRBJ2-7; TRBD1 matches at 11 bases. J lost 4 bases, V lost 6 bases, and 5 bases had no gene match. The CDR3 is 14 residues long. Per the germline V gene, CDR1 is SGHTA and CDR2 is FQGNSA. CDR3 protein: CASSRTGGSYEQYV. As DNA, the CDR3 is TGTGCCAGCAGTCGGACAGGGGGCTCGTACGAGCAGTACGTC.